Listed here are 28 T cell receptor beta chains from one sample, sequenced in a study of blood T cell repertoires in COVID-19. Data came from immunoSEQ multiplex PCR; TCRdb stores just in-frame clones and leaves some out. The table includes approximately 200,000 clones, around 89% detected once. Material: PBMCs or T cells enriched from blood (not recorded which). The source of these receptors is a man aged 25-45 years who had recovered from COVID-19.

The V and J genes are TRBV6-2 or TRBV6-3 and TRBJ1-2; D uncertain. The CDR3 contains 13 residues. Germline V lookup: CDR1 MNHEY, CDR2 SVGEGT. Between the trimmed V and J ends, which lost 2 bases and 4 bases, there was a span of 8 bases. The CDR3 DNA sequence: TGTGCCAGCAGTTACGGGCAGCTCTATGGCTACACCTTC. It translates to CASSYGQLYGYTF.

This CDR3 reads CASSPPGRVQPQHF. The CDR3 nucleotides read TGTGCCAGCTCACCACCTGGGAGGGTTCAGCCCCAGCATTTT. The V call is TRBV18, the J call TRBJ1-5; D is unclear. This CDR3 comprises 14 residues. CDR1 is KGHSH, CDR2 LQKENI, per germline. V was clipped by 0 bases and J by 6 bases, with 9 bases between them.

The rearrangement links TRBV7-6 to TRBJ1-2, with D perhaps TRBD1 (5 bases). V gave up 2 bases and J gave up 3 bases, with 19 bases separating them. CDR1 and CDR2 (germline): SGHVS, FNYEAQ. The CDR3 has 17 amino acids. Written as DNA, the CDR3 is TGTGCCAGCAGCTTATCTTCGGCCCGGGGGGTCCACTATGGCTACACCTTC. It yields the protein CASSLSSARGVHYGYTF.

The chain employs TRBV18 and TRBJ2-3; D remains unclear. Trimming removed 4 bases at V and 1 base at J, with 6 bases between. The CDR3 length is 13 residues. CDR1 is KGHSH and CDR2 is LQKENI in the germline V gene. DNA of the CDR3: TGTGCCAGCTCACTCCGCGGCACAGATACGCAGTATTTT. Its protein is CASSLRGTDTQYF.

This clone was recorded once. V is TRBV7-9 and J is TRBJ1-1, with 7 bases matching TRBD1. After removal of 1 base from V and 5 bases from J, the junction contained 4 bases not matched to a gene. CDR1 is SEHNR, CDR2 FQNEAQ, per germline (reference sequence). The CDR3 consists of 14 residues. In DNA, the CDR3 is TGTGCCAGCAGCTTAGGACAGGGTATAACTGAAGCTTTCTTT. Translated: CASSLGQGITEAFF.

This chain connects TRBV15 to TRBJ2-7; possible D gene TRBD2, 5 bases. Germline V gives CDR1 LNHNV, CDR2 YYDKDF (reference sequence). Trimming cost V 0 bases and J 5 bases, with 23 bases left between them. The CDR3 totals 18 residues. The CDR3 spells CATSRDPWLRGSRDEQYF. CDR3 nucleotide sequence: TGTGCCACCAGCAGAGATCCCTGGCTACGGGGATCCCGGGACGAGCAGTACTTC.

This chain links TRBV18 with TRBJ2-1; 9 nucleotides match TRBD1. Germline values: CDR1 KGHSH, CDR2 LQKENI. Unmatched junction bases numbered 4, after V lost 2 bases and J lost 5 bases. The CDR3 runs to 15 residues. CDR3 bases: TGTGCCAGCTCACCAGGCGGGACAGGGAACAATGAGCAGTTCTTC. Its protein is CASSPGGTGNNEQFF.

The gene calls are TRBV5-1 and TRBJ2-7; TRBD1 matches at 11 bases. Trimming removed 4 bases from V and 5 bases from J; junction bases left unmatched: 5. Per germline, CDR1 SGHRS and CDR2 YFSETQ. The CDR3 sequence is 14 residues long. The CDR3 DNA reads TGCGCCAGCAGCCCGGGACAGGGGGTACACGAGCAGTACTTC. It encodes CASSPGQGVHEQYF.

The rearrangement uses TRBV4-3 and TRBJ1-2; D unclear. Germline values: CDR1 LGHNA, CDR2 YSLEER. This CDR3 has 15 amino acids. V was shortened by 1 base and J by 4 bases, with 13 bases between the two germline ends. CDR3 sequence reads: CASSQGSLGIYGYTF. The DNA of the CDR3 is TGCGCCAGCAGCCAAGGGAGTTTAGGCATCTATGGCTACACCTTC.

The chain combines TRBV24-1 with TRBJ2-3; perhaps TRBD1 as D (6 bases). Germline values: CDR1 KGHDR, CDR2 SFDVKD. The CDR3 runs to 15 residues. Deletions cut 4 bases from V and 0 bases from J, with 10 bases between. DNA for the CDR3: TGTGCCACCAGTGACCCCGGGACAAGCACAGATACGCAGTATTTT. Amino acid sequence: CATSDPGTSTDTQYF.

The chain uses TRBV30 and TRBJ2-3; 11 positions match TRBD2. The CDR3 runs 15 residues. Germline V gene sequence: CDR1 GTSNPN, CDR2 SVGIG (reference sequence). The V segment lost 2 bases and the J segment 6 bases; nucleotides outside the gene matches: 7. The CDR3: CAWSFGSSGGDTQYF. CDR3 nucleotides: TGTGCCTGGAGTTTCGGATCTAGCGGGGGGGATACGCAGTATTTT.

The V gene is TRBV11-2, the J gene TRBJ2-3; a possible D gene is TRBD1 (5 bases). The CDR3 totals 18 residues. Germline-derived CDR1 and CDR2 are SGHAT and FQNNGV. The V gene lost 2 bases and the J gene lost 0 bases, with 18 bases spanning the gap. The CDR3 loop reads CASSLIRGARTSTDTQYF. CDR3 DNA: TGTGCCAGCAGCTTAATTCGTGGGGCGCGAACTAGCACAGATACGCAGTATTTT.

This chain joins TRBV28 and TRBJ1-1; 7 bases map to TRBD1. Germline V gene sequence: CDR1 MDHEN, CDR2 SYDVKM. The CDR3 covers 13 residues. V lost 10 bases to trimming and J lost 5 bases; unmatched junction nucleotides: 10. As DNA, the CDR3 is TGTGCCACCCAATGGACAGGCGGAACTGAAGCTTTCTTT. Translation gives CATQWTGGTEAFF.

The rearrangement joins TRBV7-2 to TRBJ2-2; D uncertain. The CDR3 loop spans 15 amino acids. Trimming cost V 2 bases and J 7 bases, with 14 bases left between them. Looked up from germline, CDR1 is SGHTA and CDR2 is FQGNSA. The CDR3 region is CASSLLIQRGGELFF. CDR3 bases: TGTGCCAGCAGCTTATTAATCCAGCGAGGCGGGGAGCTGTTTTTT.

The V call is TRBV30, the J call TRBJ1-1; 8 bases match TRBD1. Germline loops: CDR1 GTSNPN, CDR2 SVGIG (reference sequence). The trim removed 5 bases at V and 1 base at J, leaving 3 bases unmatched. The CDR3 contains 13 residues. CDR3 bases: TGTGCCTGGGGCGGACAGGGGAACACTGAAGCTTTCTTT. As protein: CAWGGQGNTEAFF.

The rearrangement uses TRBV2 and TRBJ1-5, with TRBD1 matching 11 bases. The CDR3 runs to 15 residues. Germline assignment: CDR1 SNHLY and CDR2 FYNNEI. Losses at the gene ends were 4 bases for V and 2 bases for J; bases not matched to a gene: 1. The CDR3 sequence: CASSGTGGRNQPQHF. Written as DNA, the CDR3 is TGTGCCAGCAGTGGGACAGGGGGCCGCAATCAGCCCCAGCATTTT.

The V and J genes are TRBV15 and TRBJ2-7; possibly TRBD1 for D (6 bases). The V end lost 8 bases, the J end lost 6 bases, and 14 bases lay between the germline ends. Germline V gives CDR1 LNHNV, CDR2 YYDKDF (reference sequence). The CDR3 loop spans 12 amino acids. Here the CDR3 reads CATGQFHSEQYF. The CDR3 DNA reads TGTGCCACCGGACAGTTTCACAGCGAGCAGTACTTC.

This chain joins TRBV7-9 and TRBJ2-2, with no clear D. The CDR3 extends over 15 amino acids. Germline V gives CDR1 SEHNR, CDR2 FQNEAQ (reference sequence). The V and J ends lost 5 bases and 0 bases respectively, with 10 bases between them. The CDR3 loop is CASSPNTANTGELFF. Written as DNA, the CDR3 is TGTGCCAGCAGCCCAAATACAGCGAACACCGGGGAGCTGTTTTTT.

The chain has TRBV11-3 and TRBJ2-2, with 15 nucleotides matching TRBD2. Trimming at V came to 5 bases and at J to 1 base, leaving 5 bases not matched to a gene. The CDR3 is made up of 18 amino acids. CDR1 and CDR2 from the germline V gene are SGHNT and YENEEA. CDR3 coding DNA: TGTGCCAGCAGCCCCGGACTAGCGGGAGGGTGGAACACCGGGGAGCTGTTTTTT. Its translation is CASSPGLAGGWNTGELFF.

This sequence joins TRBV6-5 and TRBJ2-2; tentative D call: TRBD1 (5 bases). Trimming took off 6 bases at V and 4 bases at J, with 15 bases between the two ends. Germline V gene sequence: CDR1 MNHEY, CDR2 SVGAGI. CDR3 size: 15 residues. This chain's CDR3 is CASSGRNRFTGELFF. Here the CDR3 DNA reads TGTGCCAGCAGCGGACGAAACAGGTTCACCGGGGAGCTGTTTTTT.

The chain couples TRBV18 to TRBJ1-5; TRBD1 aligns across 12 bases. Germline CDR1 reads KGHSH; CDR2 reads LQKENI. The CDR3 is 16 amino acids. V shed 3 bases and J 7 bases; nucleotides not matched to a gene: 7. The CDR3 sequence: CASSPLGTGGLQPQHF. The CDR3 DNA follows: TGTGCCAGCTCACCCTTGGGGACAGGGGGCTTACAGCCCCAGCATTTT.

The J gene is TRBJ2-7, the V gene TRBV4-3; unclear D gene. Trimming shortened V by 3 bases and J by 4 bases, and 10 bases separated the two germline ends. CDR1 LGHNA and CDR2 YSLEER come from the germline V gene. The CDR3 is 13 amino acids. The chain's CDR3 is CASSQNVAYEQYF. The DNA for the CDR3 is TGCGCCAGCAGCCAGAATGTAGCTTACGAGCAGTACTTC.

This clone appeared a single time. The chain recombines TRBV28 with TRBJ1-6; tentatively, D is TRBD1 (6 bases). The CDR3 covers 12 residues. CDR1 is MDHEN, CDR2 SYDVKM, per germline. V shed 6 bases and J shed 12 bases, with 12 bases lying between them. DNA of the CDR3: TGTGCCAGCAGACTAACAGGGATACCCCTCCACTTT. Its protein is CASRLTGIPLHF.

This chain joins TRBV4-3 and TRBJ1-5, with a tentative D call TRBD1 (5 bases). Per germline, CDR1 LGHNA and CDR2 YSLEER. Trimming shortened V by 4 bases and J by 5 bases, and 9 bases separated the two germline ends. The CDR3 length is 13 residues. Written as DNA, the CDR3 is TGCGCCAGCAGCCTAAGGGGTTATCAGCCCCAGCATTTT. Translation gives CASSLRGYQPQHF.

This chain uses TRBV6-6 with TRBJ1-2; a possible D gene is TRBD1 (5 bases). This CDR3 comprises 16 residues. In germline, CDR1 is MNHNY, CDR2 SVGAGI (reference sequence). Trimming removed 5 bases from V and 5 bases from J, with 21 bases in between. The CDR3 reads CASSRDIQDTLYGYTF. CDR3 DNA sequence: TGTGCCAGCAGTCGAGATATACAGGATACACTTTATGGCTACACCTTC.

The chain carries TRBV2 and TRBJ1-1; tentatively, D is TRBD1 (5 bases). Per germline, CDR1 SNHLY and CDR2 FYNNEI. V was trimmed by 3 bases and J by 5 bases, leaving 10 bases between them. The CDR3 contains 13 residues. CDR3 sequence reads: CASSEGQGTEAFF. The CDR3 DNA is TGTGCCAGCAGTGAGGGTCAGGGTACTGAAGCTTTCTTT.

V gene TRBV5-6 combines with J gene TRBJ1-5, with 10 positions matching TRBD1. The CDR3 sequence is 16 residues long. CDR1 SGHDT and CDR2 YYEEEE come from the germline V gene. V was pared by 2 bases and J by 3 bases, with 5 bases of the junction left unmatched. CDR3 sequence (DNA): TGTGCCAGCAGCTTCGCCGGGACAGGGGTCAATCAGCCCCAGCATTTT. This sequence encodes CASSFAGTGVNQPQHF.

The rearrangement links TRBV5-1 to TRBJ2-3; tentative D call: TRBD1 (5 bases). V was pared by 4 bases and J by 6 bases, with 9 bases between. This CDR3 has 12 residues. Germline V gives CDR1 SGHRS, CDR2 YFSETQ. The CDR3 protein is CASSHPGDTQYF. CDR3 in DNA: TGCGCCAGCAGCCACCCAGGGGATACGCAGTATTTT.